The clone carrying this T cell receptor (beta chain) was detected once. The junction departs from germline at one end; a sequencing error may be responsible. The CDR3 covers 18 residues. Germline V gene lookup returns CDR1 ENHRY and CDR2 SYGVKD. The data were taken from a study of CD4 and CD8 cells across lung adenocarcinoma regions. One entry per CDR3 protein results from TCRdb running MiXCR on the PCR reads. The sample includes tens of thousands of distinct CDR3 sequences, roughly half seen only once; the top ten take about a fifth. The patients had localized lung adenocarcinoma, a non-small cell subtype.

The chain employs TRBV10-3 and TRBJ2-1, with 10 nucleotides matching TRBD2. This sequence originates from a male donor with lung adenocarcinoma. The CD4 and CD8 labels of this study may be unreliable. The sequencing sample was made of CD4+ T cells from the center of a lung tumor. The CDR3 sequence: CAISESEGLARKTGTQFF. In DNA, the CDR3 is TGTGCCATCAGTGAGTCGGAGGGACTAGCGAGGAAAACGGGTACGCAGTTTTTC.